The T cell receptor beta chain under discussion was sequenced for a study of cytomegalovirus exposure and HLA in healthy donors. Study in general: Earlier sequencing of approximately 180 million T cells yielded 90 million to 140 million unique TCR beta sequences. Broader study findings: The likely origin of a cluster of highly shared sequence variants was a sequencing artifact.

As to this clone: Its antigen is unidentified.

60 Vbeta and 13 Jbeta primers were used in PCR. Authors' data handling: About 9.9 million of the about 80 million unique TCR beta chains counted in a later analysis were shared. Profiled with immunoSEQ multiplex PCR; TCRdb holds only in-frame clones, not every one. Clone size and the V and J calls come from that table; the DNA yielded D and trimming. The table has roughly 180,000 clones, approximately 84% seen once. After removal of 3 bases from V and 5 bases from J, the junction contained 2 bases not matched to a gene. Per germline, CDR1 SGDLS and CDR2 YYNGEE. This CDR3 spans 14 amino acids. Sequenced: PBMCs. The V gene is TRBV9, the J gene TRBJ1-6, with TRBD1 identical over 7 bases. This sequence was found in a female donor in good health and CMV-seronegative. CDR3 coding DNA: TGTGCCAGCAGCGGAGGGGGCGATAATTCACCCCTCCACTTT. As protein: CASSGGGDNSPLHF.